The text below deals with one T cell receptor beta chain. Its antigen is still unknown. Qualities for individual bases were not recorded, and no much larger clone is one base off. The data are from a study of glioma-infiltrating T cells after dendritic cell vaccination (dated by TCRdb to about 2016). Study-level background: A cohort of 15 glioblastoma patients from Phase I and II dendritic cell vaccination trials was included, of whom 9 were newly diagnosed and 6 had recurrent disease. The vaccine consisted of monocyte-derived dendritic cells cultured approximately seven days with IL-4 and GM-CSF, then pulsed overnight with autologous tumor lysate. Three intradermal dendritic cell vaccine injections were administered to patients at biweekly intervals in the arm below the axilla. Patients received autologous tumor lysate-pulsed dendritic cell vaccination between about 2003 and 2013. Survival after dendritic cell vaccination was correlated with TCR sequencing metrics such as TIL content and the overlap between tumor and blood repertoires. Tumor-infiltrating lymphocyte content was quantified and tumor and blood repertoires were compared in dendritic cell-vaccinated glioblastoma patients by deep sequencing of TCR beta CDR3 regions. Study-wide conclusions, independent of this receptor: The cohort was small and heterogeneous, only a few patients had full blood and tumor sets, and even fewer had initial-recurrent tumor pairs. No direct relationship between TCR clonality and survival was found, suggesting that a diverse polyclonal response may matter. The three-group TCR overlap response model was characterized as speculative, and prospective validation of the model was stated to be required. After dendritic cell vaccination, a higher estimated pretreatment TIL content predicted longer time to progression and overall survival.

Patients were selected on the basis of adequate residual fresh-frozen tumor tissue and more than two years of available survival data. Molecular status otherwise varied across the glioblastoma patients, but none of them carried an isocitrate dehydrogenase mutation. PBMC collection took place before vaccination, two weeks after the third vaccination, and at tumor progression if progression occurred. Genomic DNA was extracted with the Qiagen DNeasy Blood extraction Kit. The immunoSEQ assay amplified TCRB CDR3 regions from approximately 2 micrograms of genomic DNA, or from all available DNA when less than that amount was available. The multiplex PCR relied on 60 forward primers for TCR V beta segments and 13 reverse primers for J beta segments. To estimate the number of reads per starting template, synthetic control templates were added to each sample at limiting dilution. The Illumina HiSeq System generated sequencing reads of 87 bp. The study's own analysis went as follows. PCR and sequencing errors were removed by a nearest neighbor algorithm that merged closely related sequences. TCR overlap was measured as the percentage of unique tumor TCR beta sequences that were also present in the peripheral blood of the same patient. This is the immuneACCESS table as TCRdb keeps it, with only in-frame sequences that have V and J called. A part of the clones is gone; compared with another copy, unresolved V genes explain less than half, and the rest is unexplained. That table gives V, J and clone size, and the DNA gave D and trimming. In this sample the table shows 80,000 to 100,000 clones, roughly 83% of which occur a single time. Less than 7% of the sample belongs to the ten largest clones.

CDR3 length: 15 amino acids, cysteine to phenylalanine. Only CDR3 DNA remains: 45 bases, in frame from the first base. The germline ends are 17 bases apart after V is trimmed by 5 bases and J by 3 bases. CDR1 and CDR2 are read off the germline V gene as SGHTA and FQGNSA. The receptor comes from a human donor with glioblastoma. This specimen consisted of blood, obtained before dendritic cell vaccination. The sequence joins TRBV7-2 to TRBJ2-7; the D segment could be TRBD2, given 5 matching bases. This receptor carries the CDR3 CASSVNSRGLYEQYF. The nucleotides read TGTGCCAGCAGCGTAAATAGCCGGGGTCTCTACGAGCAGTACTTC.